The clone carrying this TCR beta chain has a count of ten or more. The record originates from a study of low-dose radiotherapy and immunotherapy resistance in tumors. Looking at the study overall: Fractions of 0.5 Gy went to Cohort 1 every 2 weeks, totaling 6.5 Gy. On an every-two-weeks schedule, patients received intravenous nivolumab 240 mg, along with ipilimumab 1 mg/kg every six weeks. Once cycle 1 day 1 began, patients took oral aspirin 300 mg daily for four cycles.

V shed 6 bases and J 0 bases; nucleotides not matched to a gene: 9. The CDR3 extends over 16 amino acids. In germline, CDR1 is SEHNR, CDR2 FQNEAQ (reference sequence). The time point denotes: before trial treatment. It was nivolumab, ipilimumab, aspirin, low-dose cyclophosphamide and low-dose radiotherapy that donors received. With TRAV- and TRBV-specific primers, first-strand cDNA was made, covering the alpha and beta chains. PCR amplification of the TCRs was performed with Phusion for 15 to 25 PCR cycles, and it relied on a constant-region primer together with a V-primer adapter. TCRdb ran MiXCR on the reads and lists one entry per CDR3 protein. This table has some 85,000 distinct CDR3 sequences, approximately 17% appearing once.

The chain recombines TRBV7-9 with TRBJ2-3, with 7 bases lining up with TRBD2. This receptor was taken from a male donor with prostate cancer. Here the sequenced sample was PBMCs, taken before treatment. This CDR3 is CASSPRAGRSTDTQYF. Here the CDR3 DNA reads TGTGCCAGCAGTCCCAGAGCGGGGCGGAGCACAGATACGCAGTATTTT.